These T cell receptor beta chains were read from a single sample in a study of blood T cell repertoires in COVID-19. Sequencing was performed with immunoSEQ multiplex PCR; in TCRdb, only in-frame clones are kept and a portion is missing. Of some 120,000 clones listed, around 82% are singletons. Source material: peripheral blood. The origin of the receptors is a woman aged 25 to 39 who had recovered from COVID-19. The CDR3 runs from the conserved cysteine through the conserved F or W. Each record gives: D gene, V gene, clone size, CDR3 length, J gene, CDR3 protein, CDR3 DNA. A D gene is named only where the DNA matches it firmly. Clone size, where shown, is once, few, many, or a class for clones that have expanded.

TRBD2	TRBV7-9	.	15	TRBJ2-1	CASSTIREGRGEQFF	TGTGCCAGCAGTACAATCCGGGAAGGGAGGGGCGAGCAGTTCTTC
.	TRBV5-1	.	16	TRBJ2-3	CASSPDSGAYTDTQYF	TGCGCCAGCAGCCCGGACAGTGGGGCCTACACAGATACGCAGTATTTT
.	TRBV9	.	16	TRBJ1-4	CASSVDKGRRDEKLFF	TGTGCCAGCAGCGTAGATAAGGGTCGGAGGGATGAAAAACTGTTTTTT
TRBD2	TRBV5-1	.	14	TRBJ2-5	CASSFRREGETQYF	TGCGCCAGCAGCTTTCGGAGGGAGGGGGAGACCCAGTACTTC
TRBD2	TRBV19	.	15	TRBJ2-5	CASRPTSGSRETQYF	TGTGCCTCAAGACCGACTAGCGGGTCTAGGGAGACCCAGTACTTC
.	TRBV7-9	.	14	TRBJ2-1	CASRGTPIYNEQFF	TGTGCCAGCCGGGGGACCCCAATCTACAATGAGCAGTTCTTC
.	TRBV3-1/TRBV3-2	.	13	TRBJ1-2	CASSPTANYGYTF	TGTGCCAGCAGCCCGACAGCTAACTATGGCTACACCTTC
TRBD1	TRBV6-5	.	14	TRBJ1-1	CASSTRQGRTEAFF	TGTGCCAGCAGTACGAGACAGGGTCGGACTGAAGCTTTCTTT
TRBD2	TRBV5-1	.	15	TRBJ2-7	CASSLVPGGGYEQYF	TGCGCCAGCAGTCTGGTACCGGGGGGAGGATACGAGCAGTACTTC
.	TRBV5-1	few	12	TRBJ1-2	CASRDTNYGYTF	TGCGCCAGCCGCGATACTAACTATGGCTACACCTTC
.	TRBV18	.	13	TRBJ1-6	CASSLRQNSPLHF	TGTGCCAGCTCACTTCGACAGAATTCACCCCTCCACTTT
.	TRBV5-1	.	13	TRBJ2-7	CASSLGNYYEQYF	TGCGCCAGCAGCTTGGGTAATTACTACGAGCAGTACTTC
.	TRBV19	.	12	TRBJ1-3	CASTVIGNTIYF	TGTGCCAGTACCGTTATTGGAAACACCATATATTTT
.	TRBV4-1	.	19	TRBJ1-4	CASSILIFGGGLKNEKLFF	TGCGCCAGCAGTATACTCATCTTTGGAGGAGGGCTAAAGAATGAAAAACTGTTTTTT
TRBD1	TRBV4-1	few	16	TRBJ2-7	CASSQDWDSSSYEQYF	TGCGCCAGCAGCCAGGATTGGGACAGTAGCTCCTACGAGCAGTACTTC
TRBD2	TRBV2	once	14	TRBJ2-1	CASSTGGAYNEQFF	TGTGCCAGCAGTACGGGAGGGGCCTACAATGAGCAGTTCTTC
TRBD1	TRBV28	once	15	TRBJ1-1	CASSPDRSSNTEAFF	TGTGCCAGCAGTCCGGACAGGTCCTCGAACACTGAAGCTTTCTTT
.	TRBV4-1	.	15	TRBJ1-1	CASSQVDRWDTEAFF	TGCGCCAGCAGCCAAGTTGACAGGTGGGACACTGAAGCTTTCTTT
.	TRBV5-4	.	15	TRBJ2-3	CASSLGGAGSDTQYF	TGTGCCAGCAGCTTAGGCGGGGCCGGGTCAGATACGCAGTATTTT
.	TRBV7-3	.	16	TRBJ2-2	CASSLTVGTPTGELFF	TGTGCCAGCAGCTTAACCGTCGGGACACCCACCGGGGAGCTGTTTTTT
.	TRBV6-5	.	12	TRBJ1-2	CASSLDVYGYTF	TGTGCCAGCAGCCTAGATGTCTATGGCTACACCTTC
.	TRBV7-3	.	13	TRBJ2-3	CASSPQIGGTQYF	TGTGCCAGCAGCCCTCAAATAGGAGGTACGCAGTATTTT
.	TRBV5-1	.	14	TRBJ2-5	CASSLAVIQETQYF	TGCGCCAGCAGCTTGGCAGTGATTCAAGAGACCCAGTACTTC
TRBD2	TRBV11-2	.	17	TRBJ2-1	CASSLGTAGGPYNEQFF	TGTGCCAGCAGCTTAGGGACAGCGGGGGGTCCCTACAATGAGCAGTTCTTC
TRBD1	TRBV7-6	.	15	TRBJ2-1	CASSLDRGSYNEQFF	TGTGCCAGCAGCTTAGACAGGGGGTCCTACAATGAGCAGTTCTTC
TRBD2	TRBV4-1	.	15	TRBJ2-7	CASSQAGGFTYEQYF	TGCGCCAGCAGCCAAGCGGGAGGTTTCACCTACGAGCAGTACTTC
TRBD1	TRBV19	few	15	TRBJ2-3	CASNAGQGIPDTQYF	TGTGCCAGTAATGCCGGACAGGGTATCCCAGATACGCAGTATTTT